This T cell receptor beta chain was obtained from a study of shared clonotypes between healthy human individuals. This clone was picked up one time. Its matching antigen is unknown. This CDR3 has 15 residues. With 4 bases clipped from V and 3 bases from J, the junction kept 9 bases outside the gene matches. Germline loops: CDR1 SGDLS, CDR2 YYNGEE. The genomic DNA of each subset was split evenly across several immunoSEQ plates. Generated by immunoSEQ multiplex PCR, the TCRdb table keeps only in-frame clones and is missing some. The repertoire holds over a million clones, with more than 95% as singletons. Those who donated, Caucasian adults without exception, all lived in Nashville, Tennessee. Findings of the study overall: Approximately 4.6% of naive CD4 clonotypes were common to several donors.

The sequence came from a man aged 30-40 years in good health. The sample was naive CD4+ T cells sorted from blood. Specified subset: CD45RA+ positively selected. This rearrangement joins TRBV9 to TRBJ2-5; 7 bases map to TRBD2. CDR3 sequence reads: CASSLAELAEETQYF. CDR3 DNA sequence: TGTGCCAGCAGCCTAGCGGAGCTAGCGGAAGAGACCCAGTACTTC.